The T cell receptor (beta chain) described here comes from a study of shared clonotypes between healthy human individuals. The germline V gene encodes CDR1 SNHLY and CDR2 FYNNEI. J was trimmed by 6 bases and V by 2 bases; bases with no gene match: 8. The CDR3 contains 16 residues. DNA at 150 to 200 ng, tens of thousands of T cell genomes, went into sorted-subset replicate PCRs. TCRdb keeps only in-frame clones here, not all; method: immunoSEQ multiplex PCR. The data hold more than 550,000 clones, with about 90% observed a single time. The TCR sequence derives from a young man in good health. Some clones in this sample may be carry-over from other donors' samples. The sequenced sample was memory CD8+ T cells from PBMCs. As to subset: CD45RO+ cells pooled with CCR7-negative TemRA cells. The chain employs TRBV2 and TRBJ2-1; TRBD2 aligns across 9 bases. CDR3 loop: CASSELGLALVNEQFF. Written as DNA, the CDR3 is TGTGCCAGCAGTGAACTCGGACTAGCGTTGGTCAATGAGCAGTTCTTC.